The 12 T cell receptor beta chains below come from one sample, sequenced in a study of T cell repertoires in cytomegalovirus infection. TCRdb analysed the reads with MiXCR anew, one entry per CDR3 protein. Of 900,000 to 950,000 distinct CDR3 sequences listed, less than 40% were seen once; the top ten hold about 14%. For these receptors, no antigen is known. This specimen consisted of cultured CD8+ T cells from PBMCs, obtained from culture after CMV antigen stimulation. The origin of the receptors is a human donor in good health (CMV status not recorded). Some clones in this sample may be carry-over from other donors' samples.

This clonotype was counted between two and nine times. The J gene is TRBJ1-4, the V gene TRBV15; 7 nucleotides align to TRBD1. This CDR3 region has 15 residues. V shed 0 bases and J 7 bases; nucleotides not matched to a gene: 5. Germline loops: CDR1 LNHNV, CDR2 YYDKDF (reference sequence). CDR3 region: CATSRDPAGGEKLFF. The CDR3 DNA follows: TGTGCCACCAGCAGAGATCCGGCAGGGGGTGAAAAACTGTTTTTT.

The chain links TRBV16 to TRBJ2-4; D is possibly TRBD1 or TRBD2 (5 bases each). CDR3 length: 16 residues. The germline V and J ends were trimmed by 3 bases and 3 bases, with 15 bases remaining between them. From germline, CDR1 is KGHSY and CDR2 FQNENV. CDR3 nucleotide sequence: TGTGCCAGCAGCCAGGAGGCAGGGCCTCGCAAAAACATTCAGTACTTC. It is translated as CASSQEAGPRKNIQYF.

This clonotype was seen more than once but under ten times. This chain connects TRBV19 to TRBJ2-1; 7 bases fit TRBD2. This CDR3 is built from 14 residues. CDR1 LNHDA and CDR2 SQIVND come from the germline V gene (reference sequence). V lost 9 bases to trimming and J lost 7 bases; unmatched junction nucleotides: 12. CDR3 region: CASLAGDPGNEQFF. The CDR3 nucleotides read TGTGCCAGCCTGGCGGGGGACCCAGGGAATGAGCAGTTCTTC. The entire variable domain, with the rest obtained from reference TRBV19 and TRBJ2-1, is as follows: DGGITQSPKYLFRKEGQNVTLSCEQNLNHDAMYWYRQDPGQGLRLIYYSQIVNDFQKGDIAEGYSVSREKKESFPLTVTSAQKNPTAFYLCASLAGDPGNEQFFGPGTRLTVL.

The V call is TRBV24-1, the J call TRBJ1-4, with 9 nucleotides matching TRBD1. CDR1 is KGHDR and CDR2 is SFDVKD in the germline V gene. CDR3 length equals 14 residues. J gave up 7 bases and V 5 bases, and 4 bases lay outside the gene matches. The CDR3 protein is CATSASTGGEKLFF. The DNA of the CDR3 is TGTGCCACCAGTGCCTCGACAGGGGGTGAAAAACTGTTTTTT.

This chain joins TRBV7-9 and TRBJ2-3; 8 nucleotides line up with TRBD2. The length of the CDR3 is 13 residues. The V and J ends lost 4 bases and 6 bases, in that order; junction bases with no gene match: 3. The germline V gene has CDR1 SEHNR and CDR2 FQNEAQ (reference sequence). The CDR3 DNA sequence: TGTGCCAGCAGCTCCCGGGGGGGGGATACGCAGTATTTT. This codes for CASSSRGGDTQYF.

The chain uses TRBV11-2 and TRBJ2-4; D might be TRBD1 (6 bases). Germline CDR1 reads SGHAT; CDR2 reads FQNNGV. This CDR3 contains 16 residues. V lost 1 base and J lost 2, with 12 bases in between. The CDR3 DNA is TGTGCCAGCAGCTTAGTGGCAGGGGTCTCCAAAAACATTCAGTACTTC. Translating gives CASSLVAGVSKNIQYF.

The J gene is TRBJ1-1, the V gene TRBV7-9, with a tentative D call TRBD1 (6 bases). Deletions cut 5 bases from V and 7 bases from J, with 14 bases between. The V gene's germline CDR1 is SEHNR and CDR2 FQNEAQ (reference sequence). CDR3 length: 13 amino acids. The chain's CDR3 is CASSPGKGGEAFF. The DNA of the CDR3 is TGTGCCAGCAGCCCAGGGAAGGGGGGTGAAGCTTTCTTT.

The chain has TRBV4-1 and TRBJ2-2, with D possibly called TRBD1 or TRBD2 (5 bases each). CDR3 length equals 16 residues. Trimming pared 0 bases from V and 4 bases from J, leaving 12 bases between. Germline CDR1 and CDR2: MGHRA and YSYEKL. The CDR3 nucleotides read TGCGCCAGCAGCCAAGATCCGGGAAGGGGCACCGGGGAGCTGTTTTTT. Amino acid sequence: CASSQDPGRGTGELFF.

V is TRBV6-1 and J is TRBJ1-2; TRBD1 matches 11 bases. Germline values: CDR1 MNHNS, CDR2 SASEGT. The CDR3 totals 15 residues. J was trimmed by 7 bases and V by 0 bases; bases with no gene match: 4. DNA for the CDR3: TGTGCCAGCAGTGAAGCGGGGACAGGGGGTCTTGGCTACACCTTC. Translation gives CASSEAGTGGLGYTF.

CDR3 sequence: CASSHTISRTGELFF. CDR3 DNA: TGTGCCAGCAGTCACACGATATCTCGCACCGGGGAGCTGTTTTTT. The rearrangement uses TRBV6-2 or TRBV6-3 and TRBJ2-2; D gene uncertain. V lost 5 bases, J lost 4 bases, and 14 bases lay in between. CDR1 MNHEY and CDR2 SVGEGT come from the germline V gene. The CDR3 extends over 15 amino acids.

The J gene is TRBJ1-2, the V gene TRBV27; unclear D gene. Trimming took 4 bases from V and 8 from J, leaving 17 bases between them. Germline CDR1 and CDR2: MNHEY and SMNVEV (reference sequence). CDR3 length: 14 residues. CDR3 sequence: CASSSRPPPQGYTF. The CDR3 nucleotides are TGTGCCAGCAGTTCTAGGCCTCCCCCCCAGGGCTACACCTTC.

This clonotype was counted between two and nine times. The rearrangement uses TRBV28 and TRBJ1-6; D gene unclear. Germline lookup yields CDR1 MDHEN and CDR2 SYDVKM. Trimming took off 8 bases at V and 8 bases at J, with 19 bases between the two ends. The CDR3 runs 15 residues. The CDR3 here is CASLLQVDDYSPLHF. The CDR3 DNA follows: TGTGCCAGCCTCCTTCAGGTCGATGATTATTCACCCCTCCACTTT.